This entry lists 6 T cell receptor beta chains sequenced from one sample in a study of regulatory T cells in long-lasting Graves disease. Time point noted: persistent/refractory GD, antithyroid drugs over 5 years with positive TRAb. The TCR library was prepared using RNA isolated from PBMCs. Investigators prepared the TCR beta libraries by applying iRepertoire HTBI primers and Arm-PCR of CDR3 regions. TCRdb used MiXCR to reprocess the multiplex PCR reads, holding one entry per CDR3 protein. The repertoire has a few hundred thousand distinct CDR3 sequences, roughly 24% of them found once; the top ten carry less than 30%. The sequencing here drew on peripheral blood mononuclear cells (PBMCs), taken when the disease was refractory, from a patient treated with antithyroid drugs. The receptors stem from a woman in her thirties or forties with Graves disease.

In this sample, this clonotype turned up many times. V gene TRBV28 combines with J gene TRBJ2-7, with TRBD1 as a possible D gene (6 bases). The germline V and J ends were trimmed by 6 bases and 3 bases, with 15 bases remaining between them. This CDR3 comprises 14 residues. CDR1 is MDHEN, CDR2 SYDVKM, per germline. In DNA form, the CDR3 reads TGTGCCAGCAGGCTCAGGGGAGTGATCTACGAGCAGTACTTC. As protein: CASRLRGVIYEQYF.

The chain uses TRBV3-1 and TRBJ2-5; TRBD1 matches 9 bases. The trim removed 4 bases at V and 5 bases at J, leaving 8 bases unmatched. The CDR3 contains 15 residues. Germline CDR1 is LGHDT and CDR2 is YNNKEL (reference sequence). The CDR3: CASSPRDRELETQYF. CDR3 nucleotide sequence: TGTGCCAGCAGCCCGCGGGACAGGGAGTTGGAGACCCAGTACTTC.

This clonotype was counted only a few times. J is TRBJ2-5 and V is TRBV6-9, with 10 bases aligning to TRBD2. Germline V gives CDR1 MNHGY, CDR2 SVAAGI. The junction had 15 bases not matched to a gene; V was cut back by 3 bases and J by 5 bases. This CDR3 is built from 18 residues. The CDR3 DNA sequence: TGTGCCAGCAGTTACTTCGATTCTTGGCTAGCGGGAGCGGAGACCCAGTACTTC. This gives the protein CASSYFDSWLAGAETQYF.

This clonotype appeared a few times. The chain recombines TRBV6-2 or TRBV6-3 with TRBJ1-6; a weak D match, TRBD1 (6 bases). The ends were cut back, 5 bases at V and 10 bases at J, with 15 bases in the middle. The germline V gene encodes CDR1 MNHEY and CDR2 SVGEGT. The CDR3 loop spans 14 amino acids. CDR3 nucleotide sequence: TGTGCCAGCAGTCGGGTGGGGGGCCAATCACCCCTCCACTTT. Amino acids: CASSRVGGQSPLHF.

The sample holds a few counts of this clonotype. The chain employs TRBV4-1 and TRBJ2-7, with D possibly being TRBD1 or TRBD2 (5 bases each). Deletions cut 3 bases from V and 3 bases from J, with 9 bases between. Germline V gene data show CDR1 as MGHRA and CDR2 as YSYEKL. This CDR3 region has 13 residues. CDR3 nucleotides: TGCGCCAGCAGCCAGGGGGTCCGCTACGAGCAGTACTTC. It yields the protein CASSQGVRYEQYF.

This clonotype appeared many times. The chain joins TRBV6-1 to TRBJ2-5; tentatively, D is TRBD1 (6 bases). Trimming stripped 5 bases from V and 1 base from J, with 14 bases between. CDR1 and CDR2 (germline): MNHNS, SASEGT. CDR3 size: 15 residues. CDR3 DNA: TGTGCCAGCAGTATTCTCCGGGACATCCAAGAGACCCAGTACTTC. Its protein product is CASSILRDIQETQYF.